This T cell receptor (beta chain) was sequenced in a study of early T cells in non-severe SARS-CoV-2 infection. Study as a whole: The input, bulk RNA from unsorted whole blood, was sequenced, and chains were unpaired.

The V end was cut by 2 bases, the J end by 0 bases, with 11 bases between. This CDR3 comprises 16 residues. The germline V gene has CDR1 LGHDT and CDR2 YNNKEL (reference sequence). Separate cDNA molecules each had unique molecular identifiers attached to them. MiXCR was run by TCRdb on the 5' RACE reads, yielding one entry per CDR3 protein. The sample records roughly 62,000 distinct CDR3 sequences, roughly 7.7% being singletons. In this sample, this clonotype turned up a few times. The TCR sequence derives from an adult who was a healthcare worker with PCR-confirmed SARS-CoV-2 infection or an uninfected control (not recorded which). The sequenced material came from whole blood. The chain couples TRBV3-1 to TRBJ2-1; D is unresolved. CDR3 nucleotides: TGTGCCAGCAGCCAACCCTTAAGTATCTCCTACAATGAGCAGTTCTTC. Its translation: CASSQPLSISYNEQFF.